This T cell receptor beta chain came from a study of CXCR3-negative and CXCR3-positive naive CD8 T cells. A remark on this clonotype: Its specificity is not known.

UMI-tagged TRB cDNA libraries were built via 5' RACE. TCRdb re-called the 5' RACE reads; every CDR3 protein appears as one record, without DNA. This sample contains 50,000 to 70,000 distinct CDR3 sequences. This CDR3 is 15 amino acids long. Germline loops: CDR1 SGHTA, CDR2 FQGTGA. CD45RO-CCR7+CD27+CD95- expression identified naive CD8+ T cells. Overall study results and limits: TRB CDR3s of CXCR3-positive naive cells were more hydrophobic than those of CXCR3-negative naive cells. Most assays were run on fresh PBMCs (CXCR3 expression partially decreased after cryopreservation). Across naive subsets, surface CD5 expression was comparable, and TCR strength was inferred from properties of the TRB CDR3.

Sequenced sample: naive CXCR3+ CD8+ T cells from blood. Subset in this sample: CD45RO-CCR7+CD27+CD95- naive CD8+ T cells expressing CXCR3 (TNR3+). The TCR was taken from a human donor in good health. Some clones in this sample may be carry-over from other donors' samples. This chain connects TRBV7-3 to TRBJ1-1; with no DNA, the TCRdb D assignment of TRBD1 cannot be verified. The CDR3 sequence: CASSLSLPGNTEAFF.